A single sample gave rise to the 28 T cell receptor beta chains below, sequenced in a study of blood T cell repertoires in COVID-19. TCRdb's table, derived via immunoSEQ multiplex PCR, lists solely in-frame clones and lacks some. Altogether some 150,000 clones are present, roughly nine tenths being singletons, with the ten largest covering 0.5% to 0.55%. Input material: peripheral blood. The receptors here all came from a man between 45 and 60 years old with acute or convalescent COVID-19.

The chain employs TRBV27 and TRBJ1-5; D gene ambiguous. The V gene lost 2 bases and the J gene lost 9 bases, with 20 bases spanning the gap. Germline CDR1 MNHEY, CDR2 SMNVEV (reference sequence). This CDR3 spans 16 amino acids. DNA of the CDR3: TGTGCCAGCAGTTTAGGAGCTGGAACGCCGGTGGGGCCCCAGCATTTT. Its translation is CASSLGAGTPVGPQHF.

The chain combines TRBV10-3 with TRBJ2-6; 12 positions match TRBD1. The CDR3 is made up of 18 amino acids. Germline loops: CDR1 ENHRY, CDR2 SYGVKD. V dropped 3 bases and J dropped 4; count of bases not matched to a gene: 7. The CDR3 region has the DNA TGTGCCATCAGTGAAAGGGGACAGGGGGCTTCGGGGGCCAACGTCCTGACTTTC. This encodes CAISERGQGASGANVLTF.

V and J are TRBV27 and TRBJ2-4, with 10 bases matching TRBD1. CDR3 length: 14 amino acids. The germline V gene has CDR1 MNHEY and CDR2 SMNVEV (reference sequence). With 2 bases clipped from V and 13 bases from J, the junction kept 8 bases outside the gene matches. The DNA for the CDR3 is TGTGCCAGCAGTTTAGTTCTCGACAGGGGGCACCAGTACTTC. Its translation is CASSLVLDRGHQYF.

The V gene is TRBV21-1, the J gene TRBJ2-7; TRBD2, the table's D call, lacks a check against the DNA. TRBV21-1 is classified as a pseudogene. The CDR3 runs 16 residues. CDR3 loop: CASSNEAGGLPYEQYF. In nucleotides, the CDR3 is TGTGCCAGCAGCAATGAGGCTGGCGGACTCCCTTACGAGCAGTACTTC.

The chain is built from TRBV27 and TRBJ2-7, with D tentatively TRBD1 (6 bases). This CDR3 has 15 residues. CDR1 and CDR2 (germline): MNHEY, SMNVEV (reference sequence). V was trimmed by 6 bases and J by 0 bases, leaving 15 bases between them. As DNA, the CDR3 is TGTGCCAGCAGGCTGACAGGAGGAAGCTCCTACGAGCAGTACTTC. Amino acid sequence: CASRLTGGSSYEQYF.

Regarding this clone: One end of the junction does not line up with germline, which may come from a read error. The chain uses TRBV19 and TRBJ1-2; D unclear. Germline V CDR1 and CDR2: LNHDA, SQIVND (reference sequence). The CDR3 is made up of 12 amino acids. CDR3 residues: CASTIGGNGYTF. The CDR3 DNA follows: TGTGCCAGTACTATAGGAGGGAATGGCTACACCTTC.

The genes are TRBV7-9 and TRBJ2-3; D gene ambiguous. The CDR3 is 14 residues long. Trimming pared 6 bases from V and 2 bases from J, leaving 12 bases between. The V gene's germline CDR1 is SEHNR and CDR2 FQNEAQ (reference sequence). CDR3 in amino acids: CASSFTRNTDTQYF. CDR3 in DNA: TGTGCCAGCAGTTTCACGCGGAACACAGATACGCAGTATTTT. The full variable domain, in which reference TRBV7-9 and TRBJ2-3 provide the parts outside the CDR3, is DTGVSQNPRHKITKRGQNVTFRCDPISEHNRLYWYRQTLGQGPEFLTYFQNEAQLEKSRLLSDRFSAERPKGSFSTLEIQRTEQGDSAMYLCASSFTRNTDTQYFGPGTRLTVL.

CDR3 loop: CASSSNSGTEAFF. CDR3 bases: TGTGCCAGTAGCTCTAATTCGGGCACTGAAGCTTTCTTT. The chain is built from TRBV19 and TRBJ1-1, with no clear D. This CDR3 has 13 amino acids. Germline CDR1 reads LNHDA; CDR2 reads SQIVND (reference sequence). Trimming cost V 6 bases and J 4 bases, with 12 bases left between them.

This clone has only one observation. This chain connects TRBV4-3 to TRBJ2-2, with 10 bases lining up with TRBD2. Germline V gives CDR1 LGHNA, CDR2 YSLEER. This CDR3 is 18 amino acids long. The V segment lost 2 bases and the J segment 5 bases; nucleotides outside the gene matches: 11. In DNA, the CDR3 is TGCGCCAGCAGCCAATTTAGCGGGGGGCGGCCCGATACCGGGGAGCTGTTTTTT. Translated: CASSQFSGGRPDTGELFF.

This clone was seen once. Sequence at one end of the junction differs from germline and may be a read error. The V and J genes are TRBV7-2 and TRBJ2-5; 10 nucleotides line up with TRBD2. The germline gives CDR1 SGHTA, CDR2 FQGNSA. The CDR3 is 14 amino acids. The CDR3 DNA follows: TGTGCCAGCAGCTCTTCCGGGACTAGCGAGAGCCAGTACTTC. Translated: CASSSSGTSESQYF.

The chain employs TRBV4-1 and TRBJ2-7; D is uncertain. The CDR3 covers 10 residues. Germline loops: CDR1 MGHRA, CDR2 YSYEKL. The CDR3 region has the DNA TGCGCCAGCAGCCCCCACCTCGGGTGGGTC. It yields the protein CASSPHLGWV.

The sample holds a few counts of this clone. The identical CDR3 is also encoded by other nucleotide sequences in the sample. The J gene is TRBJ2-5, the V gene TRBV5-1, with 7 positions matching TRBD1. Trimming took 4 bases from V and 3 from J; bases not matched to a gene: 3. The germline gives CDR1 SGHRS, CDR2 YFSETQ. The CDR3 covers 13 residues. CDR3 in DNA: TGCGCCAGCAGCCTAACAGGGGAAGAGACCCAGTACTTC. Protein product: CASSLTGEETQYF.

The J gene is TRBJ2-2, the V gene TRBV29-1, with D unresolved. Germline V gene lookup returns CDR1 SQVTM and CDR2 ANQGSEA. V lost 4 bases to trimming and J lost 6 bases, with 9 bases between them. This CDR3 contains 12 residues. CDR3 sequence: CSVGGSSGELFF. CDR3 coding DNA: TGCAGCGTTGGAGGTAGCTCCGGGGAGCTGTTTTTT.

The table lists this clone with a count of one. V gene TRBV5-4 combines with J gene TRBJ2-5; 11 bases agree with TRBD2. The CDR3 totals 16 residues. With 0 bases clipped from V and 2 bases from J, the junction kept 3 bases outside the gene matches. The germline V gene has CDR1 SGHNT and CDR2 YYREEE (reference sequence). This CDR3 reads CASSLGTSGWQETQYF. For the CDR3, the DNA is TGTGCCAGCAGCTTGGGGACTAGCGGGTGGCAAGAGACCCAGTACTTC.

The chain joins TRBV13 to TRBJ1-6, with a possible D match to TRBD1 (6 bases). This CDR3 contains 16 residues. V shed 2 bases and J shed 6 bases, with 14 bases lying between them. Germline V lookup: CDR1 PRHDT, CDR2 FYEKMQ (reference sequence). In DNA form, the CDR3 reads TGTGCCAGCAGCTTATCCCAGGGGATGGGTAATTCACCCCTCCACTTT. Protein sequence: CASSLSQGMGNSPLHF.

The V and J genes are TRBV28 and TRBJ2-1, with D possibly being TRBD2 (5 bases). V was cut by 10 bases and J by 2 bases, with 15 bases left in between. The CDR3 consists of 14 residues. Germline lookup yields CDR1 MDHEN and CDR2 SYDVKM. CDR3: CATRTSGPYNEQFF. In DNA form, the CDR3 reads TGTGCCACCCGGACTTCTGGGCCCTACAATGAGCAGTTCTTC.

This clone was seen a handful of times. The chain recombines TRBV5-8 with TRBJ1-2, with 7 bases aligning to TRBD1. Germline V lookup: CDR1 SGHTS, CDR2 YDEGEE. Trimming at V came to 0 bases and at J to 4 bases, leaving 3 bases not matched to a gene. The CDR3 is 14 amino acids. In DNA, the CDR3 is TGTGCCAGCAGCTTGGGACGGGACAGCTATGGCTACACCTTC. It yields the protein CASSLGRDSYGYTF.

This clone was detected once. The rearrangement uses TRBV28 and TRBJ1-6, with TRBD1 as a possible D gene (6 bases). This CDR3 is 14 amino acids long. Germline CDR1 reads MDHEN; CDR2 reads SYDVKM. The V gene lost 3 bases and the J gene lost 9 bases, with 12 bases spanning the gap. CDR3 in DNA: TGTGCCAGCAGTTTTTACAGGGAACCTTCACCCCTCCACTTT. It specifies CASSFYREPSPLHF.

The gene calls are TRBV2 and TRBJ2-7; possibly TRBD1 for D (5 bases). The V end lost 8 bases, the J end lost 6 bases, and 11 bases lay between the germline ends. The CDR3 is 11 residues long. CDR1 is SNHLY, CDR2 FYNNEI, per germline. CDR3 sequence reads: CASGRVGEQYF. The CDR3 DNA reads TGTGCCAGCGGCAGGGTCGGCGAGCAGTACTTC.

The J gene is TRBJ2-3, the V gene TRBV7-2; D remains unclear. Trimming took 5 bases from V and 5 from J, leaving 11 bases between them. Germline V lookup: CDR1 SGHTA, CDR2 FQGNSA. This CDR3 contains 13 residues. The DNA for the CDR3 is TGTGCCAGCAGCCCAGGCTCGGTAGATACGCAGTATTTT. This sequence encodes CASSPGSVDTQYF.

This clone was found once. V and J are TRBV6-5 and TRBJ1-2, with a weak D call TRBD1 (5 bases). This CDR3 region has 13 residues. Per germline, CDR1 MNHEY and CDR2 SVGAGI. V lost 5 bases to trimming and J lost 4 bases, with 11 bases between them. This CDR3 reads CASSPPGGYGYTF. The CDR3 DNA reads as TGTGCCAGCAGTCCGCCCGGGGGCTATGGCTACACCTTC.

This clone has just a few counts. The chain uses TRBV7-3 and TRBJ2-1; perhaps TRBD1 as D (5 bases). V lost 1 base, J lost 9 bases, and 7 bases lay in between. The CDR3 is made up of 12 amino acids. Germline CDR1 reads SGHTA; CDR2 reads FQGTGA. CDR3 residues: CASSLIGAEQFF. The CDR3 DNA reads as TGTGCCAGCAGCTTAATTGGGGCTGAGCAGTTCTTC.

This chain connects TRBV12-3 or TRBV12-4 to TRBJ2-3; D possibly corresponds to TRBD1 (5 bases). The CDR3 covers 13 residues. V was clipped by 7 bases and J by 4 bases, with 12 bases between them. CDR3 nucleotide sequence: TGTGCCAGCAAACCTCAGGGCGCAGATACGCAGTATTTT. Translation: CASKPQGADTQYF.

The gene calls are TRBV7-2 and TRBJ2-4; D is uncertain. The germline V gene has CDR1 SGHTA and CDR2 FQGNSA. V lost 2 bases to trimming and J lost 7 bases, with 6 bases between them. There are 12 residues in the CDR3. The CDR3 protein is CASSLTRNIQYF. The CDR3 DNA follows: TGTGCCAGCAGCTTAACCAGGAACATTCAGTACTTC.

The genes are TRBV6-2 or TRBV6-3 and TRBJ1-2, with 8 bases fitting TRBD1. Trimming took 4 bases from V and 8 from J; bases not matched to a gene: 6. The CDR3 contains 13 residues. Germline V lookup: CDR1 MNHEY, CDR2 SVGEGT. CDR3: CASSSGQGEGYTF. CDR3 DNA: TGTGCCAGCAGTTCCGGACAGGGTGAAGGCTACACCTTC.

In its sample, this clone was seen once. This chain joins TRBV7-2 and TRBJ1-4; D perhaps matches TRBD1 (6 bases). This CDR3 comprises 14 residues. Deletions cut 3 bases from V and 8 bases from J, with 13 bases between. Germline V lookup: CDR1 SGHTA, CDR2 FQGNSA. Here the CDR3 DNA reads TGTGCCAGCAGCTTGGACAAGGGGGACGAAAAACTGTTTTTT. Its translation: CASSLDKGDEKLFF. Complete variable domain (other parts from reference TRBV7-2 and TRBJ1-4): GAGVSQSPSNKVTEKGKDVELRCDPISGHTALYWYRQSLGQGLEFLIYFQGNSAPDKSGLPSDRFSAERTGGSVSTLTIQRTQQEDSAVYLCASSLDKGDEKLFFGSGTQLSVL.

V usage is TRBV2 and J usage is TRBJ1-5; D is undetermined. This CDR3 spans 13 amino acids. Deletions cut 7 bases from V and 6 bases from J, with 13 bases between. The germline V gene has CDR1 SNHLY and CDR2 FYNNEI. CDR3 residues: CASTGFPGQPQHF. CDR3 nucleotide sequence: TGTGCCAGCACTGGGTTCCCAGGTCAGCCCCAGCATTTT.

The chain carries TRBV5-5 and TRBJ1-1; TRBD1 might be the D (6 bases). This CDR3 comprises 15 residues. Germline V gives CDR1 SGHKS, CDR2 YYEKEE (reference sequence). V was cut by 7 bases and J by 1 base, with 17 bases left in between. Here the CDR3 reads CASRRVGAGNTEAFF. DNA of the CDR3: TGTGCCAGCCGACGAGTGGGGGCGGGGAACACTGAAGCTTTCTTT.